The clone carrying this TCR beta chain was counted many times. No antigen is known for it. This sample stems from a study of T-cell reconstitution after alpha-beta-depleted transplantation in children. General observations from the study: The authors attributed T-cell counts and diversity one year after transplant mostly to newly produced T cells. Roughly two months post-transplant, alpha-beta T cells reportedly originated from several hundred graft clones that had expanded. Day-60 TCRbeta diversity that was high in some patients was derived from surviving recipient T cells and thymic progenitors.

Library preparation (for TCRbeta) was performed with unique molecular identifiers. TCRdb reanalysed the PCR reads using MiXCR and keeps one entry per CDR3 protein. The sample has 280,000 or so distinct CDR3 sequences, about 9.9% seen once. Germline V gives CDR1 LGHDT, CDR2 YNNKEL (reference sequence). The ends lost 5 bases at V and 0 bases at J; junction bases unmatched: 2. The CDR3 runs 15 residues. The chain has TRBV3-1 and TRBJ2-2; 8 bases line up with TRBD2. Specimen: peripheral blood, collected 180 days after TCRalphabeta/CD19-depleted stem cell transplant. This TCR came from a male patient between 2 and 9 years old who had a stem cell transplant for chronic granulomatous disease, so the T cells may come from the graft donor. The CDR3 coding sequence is TGTGCCAGCAGCAGACTAGCGACGAACACCGGGGAGCTGTTTTTT. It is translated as CASSRLATNTGELFF. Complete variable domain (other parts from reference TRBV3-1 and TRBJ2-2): DTAVSQTPKYLVTQMGNDKSIKCEQNLGHDTMYWYKQDSKKFLKIMFSYNNKELIINETVPNRFSPKSPDKAHLNLHINSLELGDSAVYFCASSRLATNTGELFFGEGSRLTVL.